This T cell receptor beta chain is drawn from a study of T cell responses to AZD1222 COVID-19 vaccine. J gave up 1 base and V 5 bases, and 4 bases lay outside the gene matches. The CDR3 is 14 residues long. Germline lookup yields CDR1 SGHVS and CDR2 FQNEAQ. Measured with immunoSEQ multiplex PCR; TCRdb has only the in-frame clones, and not every one. The repertoire has about 160,000 clones, about 91% of them found once; the top ten carry around 4.4%. Worth noting for this clone: Its antigen is currently unknown.

General study results and limits: At baseline, just a handful of AZD1222 recipients tested seropositive. The repertoires were collected only after the peak T cell response. The sample set comprised mostly white British donors with more females, and clonal diversity was possibly underestimated.

The source was peripheral blood, collected on day 0 of MenACWY control vaccination. V is TRBV7-8 and J is TRBJ1-1, with 7 bases that match TRBD1. The receptor comes from an adult in good health. The CDR3 protein is CASSLGTANTEAFF. The DNA for the CDR3 is TGTGCCAGCAGCCTGGGGACAGCGAACACTGAAGCTTTCTTT.